This T cell receptor (beta chain) was sequenced during a study of cytomegalovirus exposure and HLA in healthy donors. Study-wide findings and caveats: Accounts indicate the classifier identified cytomegalovirus status with strong specificity and sensitivity. Most TCR sequences were seen very rarely across donors, but some public TCRs occurred in many.

Primers: 60 Vbeta forward and 13 Jbeta reverse. TCRdb's copy holds only in-frame clones and misses some; the assay was immunoSEQ multiplex PCR. The sample contains around 150,000 clones, approximately 62% of which appear only once. The CDR3 is 14 amino acids. Trimming removed 3 bases from V and 1 base from J, with 7 bases in between. Germline lookup yields CDR1 KGHSH and CDR2 LQKENI. On this clone itself: Its antigen is not known.

The V and J genes are TRBV18 and TRBJ1-5; weak D call: TRBD1 (5 bases). This TCR derives from a human donor in good health. The sample consisted of PBMCs. The CDR3 protein is CASSPTESNQPQHF. CDR3 nucleotides: TGTGCCAGCTCACCGACAGAAAGCAATCAGCCCCAGCATTTT. Variable domain in full (rest from reference TRBV18 and TRBJ1-5): NAGVMQNPRHLVRRRGQEARLRCSPMKGHSHVYWYRQLPEEGLKFMVYLQKENIIDESGMPKERFSAEFPKEGPSILRIQQVVRGDSAAYFCASSPTESNQPQHFGDGTRLSIL.